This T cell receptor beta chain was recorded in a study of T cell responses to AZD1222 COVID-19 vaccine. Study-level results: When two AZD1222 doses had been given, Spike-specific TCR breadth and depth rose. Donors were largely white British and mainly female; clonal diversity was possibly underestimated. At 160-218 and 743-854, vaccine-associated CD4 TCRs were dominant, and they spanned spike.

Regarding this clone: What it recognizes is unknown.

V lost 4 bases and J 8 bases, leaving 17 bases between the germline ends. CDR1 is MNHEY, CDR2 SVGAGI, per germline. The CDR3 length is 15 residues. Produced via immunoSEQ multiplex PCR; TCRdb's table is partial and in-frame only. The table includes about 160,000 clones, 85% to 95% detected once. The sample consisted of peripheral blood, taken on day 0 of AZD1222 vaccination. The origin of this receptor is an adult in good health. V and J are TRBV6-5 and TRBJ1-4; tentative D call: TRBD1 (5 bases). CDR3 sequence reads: CASSSLGGVVEKLFF. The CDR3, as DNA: TGTGCCAGCAGTTCCCTGGGGGGGGTAGTGGAAAAACTGTTTTTT.